Listed below are T cell receptor beta chains from one sample, sequenced in a study of T-cell reconstitution after alpha-beta-depleted transplantation in children. TCRdb analysed the PCR reads with MiXCR anew, one entry per CDR3 protein. The data hold about 610,000 distinct CDR3 sequences, with over 20% observed a single time. The specimen comprised PBMCs, sampled before TCRalphabeta/CD19-depleted stem cell transplant. The source of these receptors is a boy less than two years old with Wiskott-Aldrich syndrome, due to receive a stem cell transplant. CDR3s include the opening cysteine and the closing phenylalanine or tryptophan. The order of the fields is V gene, J gene, clone size, D gene, CDR3 protein, CDR3 DNA. D genes are given only for firm matches. Clone size is given for some rows only: seen once, a few or many times, or a class if the clone is expanded.

>TRBV7-9|TRBJ2-1|few|TRBD1
CASSFYRTGDFF
TGTGCCAGCAGCTTTTACCGGACAGGGGACTTCTTC
>TRBV28|TRBJ2-2|.|.
CASSGGRGLSTGELFF
TGTGCCAGCAGTGGGGGGAGGGGGTTGAGCACCGGGGAGCTGTTTTTT
>TRBV20-1|TRBJ2-7|.|.
CSAVGEGLYEQYF
TGCAGTGCGGTGGGAGAGGGTCTCTACGAGCAGTACTTC
>TRBV27|TRBJ2-7|.|.
CASKRGLSYEQYF
TGTGCCAGCAAACGGGGTCTCTCCTACGAGCAGTACTTC
>TRBV15|TRBJ2-3|.|.
CATSKSGPNTDTQYF
TGTGCCACCAGCAAAAGCGGACCGAACACAGATACGCAGTATTTT
>TRBV10-3|TRBJ2-5|.|.
CAISESRKEETQYF
TGTGCCATCAGTGAGTCCCGGAAGGAGGAGACCCAGTACTTC
>TRBV5-1|TRBJ1-3|.|.
CASSLGPGASGNTIYF
TGCGCCAGCAGCTTGGGACCAGGGGCGTCTGGAAACACCATATATTTT
>TRBV5-1|TRBJ2-5|.|.
CASSLLSETQYF
TGCGCCAGCAGCTTGCTGAGCGAGACCCAGTACTTC
>TRBV28|TRBJ2-5|.|.
CASTQAEGMETQYF
TGTGCCAGCACCCAGGCGGAGGGAATGGAGACCCAGTACTTC
>TRBV10-2|TRBJ1-5|.|.
CASSVSVSNQPQHF
TGCGCCAGCAGTGTAAGCGTTAGCAATCAGCCCCAGCATTTT
>TRBV19|TRBJ1-3|few|TRBD1
CASSIGSGQRSPGNTIYF
TGTGCCAGTAGTATAGGATCGGGACAGCGGTCTCCGGGAAACACCATATATTTT
>TRBV6-1|TRBJ2-7|few|TRBD2
CASSERNSGIHEQYF
TGTGCCAGCAGTGAAAGAAATAGCGGGATCCACGAGCAGTACTTC
>TRBV7-6|TRBJ2-7|.|TRBD2
CASSLPGLDSEEQYF
TGTGCCAGCAGCTTACCGGGACTAGACTCGGAAGAGCAGTACTTC
>TRBV29-1|TRBJ1-4|few|.
CSVEDSSVEKLFF
TGCAGCGTTGAAGACTCTTCAGTGGAAAAACTGTTTTTT
>TRBV20-1|TRBJ1-2|few|.
CSARHQVSDGYTF
TGCAGTGCTAGGCATCAGGTTTCTGATGGCTACACCTTC
>TRBV5-5|TRBJ2-1|.|.
CASSLPGEAYNEQFF
TGTGCCAGCAGCTTACCAGGGGAGGCCTACAATGAGCAGTTCTTC
>TRBV5-1|TRBJ2-1|few|TRBD2
CASSLAFRTSWNEQFF
TGCGCCAGCAGCTTGGCCTTTAGGACTAGCTGGAATGAGCAGTTCTTC
>TRBV21-1|TRBJ1-1|.|.
CASSIGRGRTEAFF
TGTGCCAGCAGCATTGGAAGGGGGCGTACTGAAGCTTTCTTT
>TRBV5-6|TRBJ2-1|many|.
CASSIRDEQFF
TGTGCCAGCAGCATACGGGATGAGCAGTTCTTC
>TRBV4-2|TRBJ2-1|few|TRBD2
CASRSGTSGNYEQFF
TGTGCCAGCAGGTCCGGGACTAGCGGGAACTATGAGCAGTTCTTC
>TRBV7-9|TRBJ2-7|few|TRBD2
CASSPGLAGDREQYF
TGTGCCAGCAGCCCAGGACTAGCGGGAGATAGAGAGCAGTACTTC
>TRBV9|TRBJ2-3|few|.
CASSDTHRTDTQYF
TGTGCCAGCAGCGATACCCACCGCACAGATACGCAGTATTTT
>TRBV20-1|TRBJ1-2|.|.
CSGPRGGYTF
TGCAGTGGGCCGAGGGGGGGCTACACCTTC
>TRBV20-1|TRBJ2-2|.|.
CSARLRLPNTGELFF
TGCAGTGCCAGACTAAGACTACCGAACACCGGGGAGCTGTTTTTT
>TRBV7-9|TRBJ1-1|.|.
CASGANQNTEAFF
TGTGCCAGCGGGGCCAACCAGAACACTGAAGCTTTCTTT
>TRBV7-6|TRBJ1-5|.|.
CASSLRRGASQPQHF
TGTGCCAGCAGCTTGCGTAGAGGGGCAAGTCAGCCCCAGCATTTT
>TRBV5-5|TRBJ2-1|many|.
CASSLGTGEQFF
TGTGCCAGCAGCTTGGGGACTGGTGAGCAGTTCTTC
>TRBV7-2|TRBJ2-3|.|TRBD2
CASSPGTSRTDTQYF
TGTGCCAGCAGCCCGGGGACTAGCCGCACAGATACGCAGTATTTT
>TRBV20-1|TRBJ1-6|.|TRBD1
CSANRDRVGSPLHF
TGCAGTGCAAACCGGGACAGGGTGGGTTCACCCCTCCACTTT
>TRBV5-8|TRBJ1-1|.|TRBD1
CASSRTGTGDTEAFF
TGTGCCAGCAGTAGGACCGGGACAGGGGACACTGAAGCTTTCTTT
>TRBV5-1|TRBJ2-4|few|.
CASSLIGFWDIQYF
TGCGCCAGCAGCTTGATCGGGTTTTGGGACATTCAGTACTTC
>TRBV5-6|TRBJ2-5|.|TRBD1
CASRRQGDQETQYF
TGTGCCAGCCGACGACAGGGCGATCAAGAGACCCAGTACTTC
>TRBV7-2|TRBJ1-5|.|.
CASSLAFQGYQPQHF
TGTGCCAGCAGCTTAGCGTTCCAGGGTTATCAGCCCCAGCATTTT
>TRBV15|TRBJ2-7|.|.
CATSKDRVYEQYF
TGTGCCACCAGCAAGGACAGAGTCTACGAGCAGTACTTC
>TRBV11-1|TRBJ2-1|.|TRBD2
CASSLAGLAGSHF
TGTGCCAGCAGCTTAGCGGGGCTAGCGGGTTCCCACTTC
>TRBV20-1|TRBJ2-7|few|.
CSARKPTVSYEQYF
TGCAGTGCTAGAAAGCCTACCGTCTCCTACGAGCAGTACTTC
>TRBV5-5|TRBJ2-2|.|.
CASSLEGHTGELFF
TGTGCCAGCAGCTTGGAGGGGCACACCGGGGAGCTGTTTTTT
>TRBV9|TRBJ2-7|few|TRBD1
CASSVQPGQGIYEQYF
TGTGCCAGCAGCGTGCAACCGGGACAGGGTATCTACGAGCAGTACTTC
>TRBV30|TRBJ2-1|.|.
CACSRERYNEQFF
TGTGCCTGTTCCAGGGAACGCTACAATGAGCAGTTCTTC
>TRBV7-2|TRBJ2-7|few|TRBD2
CASSPRTSGPYEQYF
TGTGCCAGCAGCCCCCGGACTAGCGGACCCTACGAGCAGTACTTC
>TRBV5-1|TRBJ2-1|.|TRBD2
CASSLGGRAAHNEQFF
TGCGCCAGCAGCTTGGGCGGGAGGGCAGCACACAATGAGCAGTTCTTC
>TRBV20-1|TRBJ2-3|few|TRBD1
CSASRTGRSTDTQYF
TGCAGTGCTAGCCGGACAGGGCGGAGCACAGATACGCAGTATTTT